The 21 T cell receptor beta chains in this list originate from one sample, sequenced in a study of blood T cell repertoires in COVID-19. TCRdb's copy holds only in-frame clones and misses some; the assay was immunoSEQ multiplex PCR. The data show roughly 220,000 clones, approximately 85% seen once. The material sequenced was peripheral blood. These receptors were taken from a man over 45 who had recovered from COVID-19.

The J gene is TRBJ2-2, the V gene TRBV5-1, with D maybe TRBD1 (6 bases). Germline CDR1 reads SGHRS; CDR2 reads YFSETQ. CDR3 length: 18 amino acids. Trimming stripped 4 bases from V and 0 bases from J, with 19 bases between. CDR3 sequence (DNA): TGCGCCAGCAGCCCAACCCCACAGGGAACCGCGAACACCGGGGAGCTGTTTTTT. This codes for CASSPTPQGTANTGELFF.

The chain combines TRBV27 with TRBJ2-7, with D perhaps matching TRBD2 (5 bases). This CDR3 contains 14 residues. V dropped 4 bases and J dropped 3 bases, with 13 bases sitting between them. Germline CDR1 MNHEY, CDR2 SMNVEV (reference sequence). The CDR3 region is CASSSSGWGYEQYF. The CDR3, as DNA: TGTGCCAGCAGTTCCTCGGGGTGGGGCTACGAGCAGTACTTC.

The gene calls are TRBV7-9 and TRBJ1-3; a weak D match, TRBD1 (5 bases). This CDR3 comprises 15 residues. Trimming removed 5 bases at V and 4 bases at J, with 15 bases between. CDR1 SEHNR and CDR2 FQNEAQ come from the germline V gene (reference sequence). The CDR3 coding sequence is TGTGCCAGCAGCGCGACCCGGAGGGGAGGAAACACCATATATTTT. This sequence encodes CASSATRRGGNTIYF.

This clone is a singleton in its sample. The V gene is TRBV5-1, the J gene TRBJ1-1, with 7 bases identical to TRBD1. CDR3 length: 16 amino acids. The J segment lost 0 bases and the V segment lost 0 bases, leaving 5 bases of the junction unmatched. Germline V gene data show CDR1 as SGHRS and CDR2 as YFSETQ. The CDR3 region has the DNA TGCGCCAGCAGCTTGGGGTTGACAGGGCTGAACACTGAAGCTTTCTTT. Translating gives CASSLGLTGLNTEAFF.

This clone was recorded once. CDR3 coding DNA: TGTGCCAGCAGTCCCGGGACAGGGAACTATGGCTACACCTTC. Its protein product is CASSPGTGNYGYTF. The rearrangement joins TRBV28 to TRBJ1-2; 9 nucleotides match TRBD1. J gave up 2 bases and V 5 bases, and 3 bases lay outside the gene matches. From germline, CDR1 is MDHEN and CDR2 SYDVKM. The CDR3 runs 14 residues.

The chain uses TRBV3-1 (or the pseudogene TRBV3-2) and TRBJ2-7; the D gene is possibly TRBD1 (6 bases). This CDR3 has 14 residues. V was shortened by 2 bases and J by 4 bases, with 12 bases between the two germline ends. Germline CDR1 LGHDT, CDR2 YNNKEL (reference sequence). As DNA, the CDR3 is TGTGCCAGCAGCCAATCCGGGACACTTTACGAGCAGTACTTC. It codes for CASSQSGTLYEQYF.

The chain links TRBV9 to TRBJ2-6, with 12 nucleotides matching TRBD1. V lost 0 bases, J lost 4 bases, and 8 bases stayed unmatched. This CDR3 spans 19 amino acids. The V gene's germline CDR1 is SGDLS and CDR2 YYNGEE. DNA of the CDR3: TGTGCCAGCAGCGTAGTTACGGGACAGGGGGCGTCAGGGGCCAACGTCCTGACTTTC. This encodes CASSVVTGQGASGANVLTF.

This chain connects TRBV6-5 to TRBJ1-2, with 8 bases identical to TRBD1. Germline V gene data show CDR1 as MNHEY and CDR2 as SVGAGI. V gave up 6 bases and J gave up 6 bases; unmatched junction bases: 9. The CDR3 length is 14 residues. CDR3 sequence reads: CASRLAGGANGYTF. DNA for the CDR3: TGTGCCAGCAGGCTTGCAGGGGGCGCAAATGGCTACACCTTC.

The CDR3 protein is CASSSFGTRVTDTQYF. CDR3 DNA sequence: TGTGCCAGCAGCTCATTCGGGACTAGGGTCACAGATACGCAGTATTTT. V usage is TRBV7-9 and J usage is TRBJ2-3, with 8 nucleotides matching TRBD2. The length of the CDR3 is 16 residues. The J segment lost 2 bases and the V segment lost 4 bases, leaving 8 bases of the junction unmatched. From germline, CDR1 is SEHNR and CDR2 FQNEAQ (reference sequence). Looking up the rest from reference TRBV7-9 and TRBJ2-3 gives the full variable domain: DTGVSQNPRHKITKRGQNVTFRCDPISEHNRLYWYRQTLGQGPEFLTYFQNEAQLEKSRLLSDRFSAERPKGSFSTLEIQRTEQGDSAMYLCASSSFGTRVTDTQYFGPGTRLTVL.

This clone has a single count. This rearrangement joins TRBV27 to TRBJ2-3; 9 bases agree with TRBD2. CDR1 MNHEY and CDR2 SMNVEV come from the germline V gene (reference sequence). The V gene end was trimmed by 5 bases and the J gene end by 4 bases; junction bases not matched to a gene: 10. This CDR3 is 16 amino acids long. CDR3 bases: TGTGCCAGCAGTCCCTCGGGGGGCGGGAGGGCAGATACGCAGTATTTT. Protein product: CASSPSGGGRADTQYF.

The chain couples TRBV28 to TRBJ1-1, with D possibly matching TRBD1 (6 bases). Germline-derived CDR1 and CDR2 are MDHEN and SYDVKM. The ends were cut back, 5 bases at V and 6 bases at J, with 19 bases in the middle. The CDR3 loop spans 15 amino acids. Here the CDR3 reads CASSLSAQGSPEAFF. The CDR3 region has the DNA TGTGCCAGCAGTCTCTCCGCACAGGGTTCCCCTGAAGCTTTCTTT.

V is TRBV4-1 and J is TRBJ2-5; 9 bases are shared with TRBD1. V gave up 0 bases and J gave up 2 bases; unmatched junction bases: 1. From germline, CDR1 is MGHRA and CDR2 YSYEKL. The CDR3 is 15 residues long. The CDR3 loop reads CASSQDGQGQETQYF. The CDR3, as DNA: TGCGCCAGCAGCCAAGATGGACAGGGGCAAGAGACCCAGTACTTC.

This clone has a handful of counts. The chain links TRBV4-2 to TRBJ2-2, with D unresolved. The CDR3 runs to 16 residues. With 0 bases removed from V and 3 bases from J, the gap between germline ends came to 11 bases. Germline assignment: CDR1 LGHNA and CDR2 YNFKEQ. The CDR3 sequence: CASSQEGTADTGELFF. CDR3 nucleotide sequence: TGTGCCAGCAGCCAAGAGGGTACAGCCGACACCGGGGAGCTGTTTTTT.

J is TRBJ1-2 and V is TRBV28; 9 nucleotides agree with TRBD1. The CDR3 runs to 16 residues. CDR1 is MDHEN, CDR2 SYDVKM, per germline. The J segment lost 4 bases and the V segment lost 4 bases, leaving 10 bases of the junction unmatched. The CDR3 is CASSSQTGGRGYGYTF. The CDR3, as DNA: TGTGCCAGCAGTTCCCAAACAGGGGGCAGGGGCTATGGCTACACCTTC.

This sequence joins TRBV30 and TRBJ2-5, with D possibly TRBD2 on 6 matching bases. The CDR3 is 13 amino acids. The ends were cut back, 2 bases at V and 2 bases at J, with 9 bases in the middle. Looked up from germline, CDR1 is GTSNPN and CDR2 is SVGIG (reference sequence). The CDR3 DNA reads as TGTGCCTGGAGTTTAGGGACTCAAGAGACCCAGTACTTC. Translated, it gives CAWSLGTQETQYF. Together with reference TRBV30 and TRBJ2-5, the CDR3 gives the full variable domain: SQTIHQWPATLVQPVGSPLSLECTVEGTSNPNLYWYRQAAGRGLQLLFYSVGIGQISSEVPQNLSASRPQDRQFILSSKKLLLSDSGFYLCAWSLGTQETQYFGPGTRLLVL.

The chain employs TRBV2 and TRBJ1-5; D is perhaps TRBD1 (5 bases). Trimming removed 8 bases from V and 5 bases from J, with 16 bases in between. The CDR3 extends over 14 amino acids. Per germline, CDR1 SNHLY and CDR2 FYNNEI. CDR3 in DNA: TGTGCCAGCGCCGTGGGGCAGGGTTATCAGCCCCAGCATTTT. Translation: CASAVGQGYQPQHF.

The rearrangement links TRBV7-6 to TRBJ1-6, with D unresolved. CDR1 and CDR2 from the germline V gene are SGHVS and FNYEAQ. The CDR3 runs to 15 residues. V gave up 1 base and J gave up 7 bases, with 11 bases separating them. Here the CDR3 DNA reads TGTGCCAGCAGCTTAGTAGATAGCTTAAATTCACCCCTCCACTTT. Its translation: CASSLVDSLNSPLHF.

This chain links TRBV7-8 with TRBJ2-5; D perhaps matches TRBD1 (6 bases). From germline, CDR1 is SGHVS and CDR2 FQNEAQ. CDR3 length equals 14 residues. Trimming cost V 0 bases and J 5 bases, with 10 bases left between them. The CDR3 DNA follows: TGTGCCAGCAGCTTAGCCGCAGGGGTGGAGACCCAGTACTTC. Protein sequence: CASSLAAGVETQYF. Using reference TRBV7-8 and TRBJ2-5 for the parts outside the CDR3, the full variable domain is GAGVSQSPRYKVAKRGQDVALRCDPISGHVSLFWYQQALGQGPEFLTYFQNEAQLDKSGLPSDRFFAERPEGSVSTLKIQRTQQEDSAVYLCASSLAAGVETQYFGPGTRLLVL.

This clone occurred once. The chain couples TRBV6-5 to TRBJ1-1; 8 nucleotides align to TRBD1. This CDR3 has 14 residues. V lost 6 bases and J lost 6; bases outside the gene matches: 9. Looked up from germline, CDR1 is MNHEY and CDR2 is SVGAGI. DNA for the CDR3: TGTGCCAGCAGCGAGGACAGGGCGAGGGCTGAAGCTTTCTTT. It encodes CASSEDRARAEAFF.

The chain joins TRBV25-1 to TRBJ2-5; perhaps TRBD2 as D (5 bases). The V gene's germline CDR1 is MGHDK and CDR2 SYGVNS. Trimming took 0 bases from V and 5 from J, leaving 13 bases between them. The CDR3 is made up of 15 amino acids. The CDR3 here is CASSEYRRGRETQYF. The CDR3, as DNA: TGTGCCAGCAGTGAATACCGTCGAGGGCGGGAGACCCAGTACTTC. Based on the CDR3 plus reference TRBV25-1 and TRBJ2-5, the full variable domain is EADIYQTPRYLVIGTGKKITLECSQTMGHDKMYWYQQDPGMELHLIHYSYGVNSTEKGDLSSESTVSRIRTEHFPLTLESARPSHTSQYLCASSEYRRGRETQYFGPGTRLLVL.

V usage is TRBV11-2 and J usage is TRBJ2-3; 10 nucleotides agree with TRBD2. Germline V gene data show CDR1 as SGHAT and CDR2 as FQNNGV. The CDR3 is 14 amino acids. Trimming at V came to 8 bases and at J to 4 bases, leaving 6 bases not matched to a gene. CDR3 region: CASASGRGADTQYF. CDR3 nucleotide sequence: TGTGCCAGCGCTAGCGGGAGAGGGGCAGATACGCAGTATTTT.